These T cell receptor beta chains were read from a single sample in a study of CD8 T cells in ankylosing spondylitis. MiXCR was run by TCRdb on the 5' RACE reads, yielding one entry per CDR3 protein. The data contain about 230,000 distinct CDR3 sequences, around 8% of them singletons. Sequencing used blood, either unsorted or a sorted T cell fraction (not recorded which). These receptors were taken from a female donor with ankylosing spondylitis or in good health (not recorded which). The CDR3 runs from the conserved cysteine through the conserved F or W. A D gene is named only where the DNA matches it firmly. Clone size appears in some rows only: once, few, many, or a class for an expanded clone.

D	size	V	J	DNA	CDR3
NA	many	TRBV29-1	TRBJ2-1	TGCAGCGCCCCCGGGCCGGCCCTCTACAATGAGCAGTTCTTC	CSAPGPALYNEQFF
NA	many	TRBV6-2/TRBV6-3	TRBJ2-3	TGTGCCAGCAGCCCCGTGGTGGCAGATACGCAGTATTTT	CASSPVVADTQYF
NA	few	TRBV7-9	TRBJ2-1	TGTGCCAGCAGCTTGGGGGTAGGAACCTACAATGAGCAGTTCTTC	CASSLGVGTYNEQFF
NA	NA	TRBV6-2/TRBV6-3	TRBJ2-7	TGTGCCAGCAGCCATTGCGAGCAGTACTTC	CASSHCEQYF
NA	few	TRBV19	TRBJ1-1	TGTGCCAGTAGCTGGGACACTGAAGCTTTCTTT	CASSWDTEAFF
NA	many	TRBV29-1	TRBJ2-5	TGCAGCGTTGTAGGGCAGGGCAGTGGGACCCAGTACTTC	CSVVGQGSGTQYF
TRBD1	NA	TRBV6-2/TRBV6-3	TRBJ2-1	TGTGCCAGCAGTTGGACAGGAGTCTACAATGAGCAGTTCTTC	CASSWTGVYNEQFF
TRBD2	many	TRBV29-1	TRBJ2-7	TGCAGCGTCCTTAGCGGGGGAACCTACGAGCAGTACTTC	CSVLSGGTYEQYF
TRBD1	many	TRBV28	TRBJ1-2	TGTGCCAGCAGCCTACAGGGGGCGGATGGCTACACCTTC	CASSLQGADGYTF
NA	many	TRBV6-5	TRBJ2-7	TGTGCCAGCAGTTATGATGGCGGGACCTCCTACGAGCAGTACTTC	CASSYDGGTSYEQYF
NA	NA	TRBV5-6	TRBJ2-7	TGTGCCAGCAGCTCCACTCGGATAGACGAGCAGTACTTC	CASSSTRIDEQYF
TRBD1	many	TRBV28	TRBJ2-7	TGTGCCAGCAGTAACAGGGGAACCTACGAGCAGTACTTC	CASSNRGTYEQYF
NA	many	TRBV27	TRBJ1-1	TGTGCCAGCAGTTTCTTTGGCACTGAAGCTTTCTTT	CASSFFGTEAFF
TRBD2	many	TRBV5-4	TRBJ2-3	TGTGCCAGCAGCTCTGGGGGACCGACTAGCGCCACAGATACGCAGTATTTT	CASSSGGPTSATDTQYF
NA	many	TRBV6-5	TRBJ1-6	TGTGCCAGCAGAGAACTTAATTCACCCCTCCACTTT	CASRELNSPLHF
NA	many	TRBV24-1	TRBJ2-3	TGTGCCACCCAATCGGCGGATACGCAGTATTTT	CATQSADTQYF
TRBD2	many	TRBV29-1	TRBJ2-1	TGCAGCGGGAGGGCTAGCGGGAGTTACAATGAGCAGTTCTTC	CSGRASGSYNEQFF
NA	many	TRBV3-1	TRBJ1-2	TGTGCCAGCAGCCAAGAAGCGAGCGGGCGATATGGCTACACCTTC	CASSQEASGRYGYTF
NA	many	TRBV6-5	TRBJ1-4	TGTGCCAGCAGTTCGTGGGGGAGGGGTATTGAAAAACTGTTTTTT	CASSSWGRGIEKLFF
TRBD2	NA	TRBV7-2	TRBJ2-3	TGTGCCAGCAGCTTAGTAGCGGGAGTTGCAGATACGCAGTATTTT	CASSLVAGVADTQYF
TRBD1	many	TRBV20-1	TRBJ1-2	TGCAGTGCTAGCGGAGGGACAGGGCTAGGCTACACCTTC	CSASGGTGLGYTF
NA	many	TRBV7-8	TRBJ2-1	TGTGCCAGCAGCTTAGATTTGGCGGTTGAGCAGTTCTTC	CASSLDLAVEQFF
NA	many	TRBV12-3/TRBV12-4	TRBJ2-2	TGTGCCAGCAGCTCGTCGACCTCGAACACCGGGGAGCTGTTTTTT	CASSSSTSNTGELFF
NA	NA	TRBV7-2	TRBJ1-5	TGTGCCAGCAGCTTATTCCCAGGAACCGGTCAGCCCCAGCATTTT	CASSLFPGTGQPQHF
TRBD2	many	TRBV20-1	TRBJ2-5	TGCAGTGCCGCGATGAGCGGGAGAGCAGAGACCCAGTACTTC	CSAAMSGRAETQYF
NA	many	TRBV4-2	TRBJ2-1	TGTGCCAGCAGCCGTCCCCGCCAACAAAGGGCGTCGGGGTCCTACAATGAGCAGTTCTTC	CASSRPRQQRASGSYNEQFF
TRBD2	few	TRBV7-2	TRBJ2-1	TGTGCCAGCAGCTTAGTGGCTAGCGGGGTCTACAATGAGCAGTTCTTC	CASSLVASGVYNEQFF
NA	many	TRBV6-1	TRBJ1-1	TGTGCCAGCAGTACAGGTCCCATGAACACTGAAGCTTTCTTT	CASSTGPMNTEAFF
NA	many	TRBV20-1	TRBJ1-5	TGCAGTGCTAGTTCACACCCTGGGGATCAGCCCCAGCATTTT	CSASSHPGDQPQHF
TRBD1	many	TRBV6-5	TRBJ2-3	TGTGCCAGCAGTTACTCACCCATCGGACAGGGAAACACAGATACGCAGTATTTT	CASSYSPIGQGNTDTQYF
TRBD2	many	TRBV6-5	TRBJ2-7	TGTGCCAGCAGTTATGGGCTAGCGGGAGAGGACGAGCAGTACTTC	CASSYGLAGEDEQYF